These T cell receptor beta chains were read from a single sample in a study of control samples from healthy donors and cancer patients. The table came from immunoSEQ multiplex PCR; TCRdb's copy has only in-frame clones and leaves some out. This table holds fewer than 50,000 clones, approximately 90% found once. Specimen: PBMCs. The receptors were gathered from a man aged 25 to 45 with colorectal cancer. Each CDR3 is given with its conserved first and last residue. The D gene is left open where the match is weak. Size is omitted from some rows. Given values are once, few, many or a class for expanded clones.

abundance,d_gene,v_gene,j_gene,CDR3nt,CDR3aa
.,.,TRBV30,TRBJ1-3,TGTGCCTGGACGTTCGGCTCGGGACCTGGGGACACCATATATTTT,CAWTFGSGPGDTIYF
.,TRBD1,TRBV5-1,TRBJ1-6,TGCGCCAGCAGCACAGACCCGGGACAGAGGAATTCACCCCTCCACTTT,CASSTDPGQRNSPLHF
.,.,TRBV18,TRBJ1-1,TGTGCCAGCTCACCACAAGTGCCAGGGAGAAACACTGAAGCTTTCTTT,CASSPQVPGRNTEAFF
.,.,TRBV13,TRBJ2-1,TGTGCCAGCAGACTCACCGGGACGGAGGTCTTGGGGGGATACAATGAGCAGTTCTTC,CASRLTGTEVLGGYNEQFF
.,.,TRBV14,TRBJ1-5,TGTGCCAGCCGATCGGGACGGTTAGATAGCAATCAGCCCCAGCATTTT,CASRSGRLDSNQPQHF
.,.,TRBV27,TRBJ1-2,TGTGCCAGCAGTTATGGACTTAACTATGGCTACACCTTC,CASSYGLNYGYTF
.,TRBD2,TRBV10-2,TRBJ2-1,TGCGCCAGCAGTGAGTCACTACTAGCGGGGGTGAGGAATGAGCAGTTCTTC,CASSESLLAGVRNEQFF
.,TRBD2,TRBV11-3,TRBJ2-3,TGTGCCAGCAGCTTGACTAGCGGGGGGCCCGTAGATACGCAGTATTTT,CASSLTSGGPVDTQYF
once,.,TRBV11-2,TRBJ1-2,TGTGCCAGCAGCCCTTTCAGGGAGCCTTCCGCGTATGGCTACACCTTC,CASSPFREPSAYGYTF
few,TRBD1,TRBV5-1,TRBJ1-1,TGCGCCAGCAGCTTGGTGGACAGGGGCGTGAACACTGAAGCTTTCTTT,CASSLVDRGVNTEAFF
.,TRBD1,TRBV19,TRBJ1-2,TGTGCCAGTAGGGACCTGCTAGCAGGGGGCGCGGATGGCTACACCTTC,CASRDLLAGGADGYTF
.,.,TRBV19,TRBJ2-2,TGTGCCAGTAGACTACAGGGAACCGGGGAGCTGTTTTTT,CASRLQGTGELFF
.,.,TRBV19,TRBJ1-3,TGTGCCAGTATCCCGCCGTGGGGCACCATATATTTT,CASIPPWGTIYF
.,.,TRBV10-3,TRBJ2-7,TGTGCCATCAGTGAAGACCGCGGGACACTTACCTACGAGCAGTACTTC,CAISEDRGTLTYEQYF
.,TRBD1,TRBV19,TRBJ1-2,TGTGCCAGTAAAGGTGCAGGGGGCCGAGTTAATGGCTACACCTTC,CASKGAGGRVNGYTF
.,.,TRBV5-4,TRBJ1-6,TGTGCCAGCAGCCGTATGGGCTCATTTAGCTCCTATAATTCACCCCTCCACTTT,CASSRMGSFSSYNSPLHF
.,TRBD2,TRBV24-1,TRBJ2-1,TGTGCCACCAGTGTCGGCGGGGGGGGAGGGTACAATGAGCAGTTCTTC,CATSVGGGGGYNEQFF